This T cell receptor beta chain is from a study of shared clonotypes between healthy human individuals (dated by TCRdb to the early 2020s). With respect to the entire study: A few men and a couple of women, aged 18 to 49 years, made up the cohort. For each donor, CD4 naive and CD4 memory were each given three plates, CD8 naive was given two plates, and CD8 memory was given one plate. Between about 0.85 and 9.5 billion PBMCs per donor were obtained by leukapheresis. Blood TCR repertoires of several healthy adults were deeply sequenced to estimate repertoire size and the extent of clonotype sharing between individuals. To increase sequencing depth and limit assay-specific biases, different laboratories used diverse techniques to prepare libraries and sequence TCR repertoires.

Concerning this clone itself: Its binding antigen is unknown. No base quality information exists; no much larger clone differs at one position.

Using the deep immunoSEQ assay, multiplex PCR amplified TCR CDR3 regions from genomic DNA. Extracted genomic DNA from each cell subset was distributed evenly across all wells of several immunoSEQ 96-well plates, and each plate was treated as a replicate. For sorted subsets, 150 to 250 ng of genomic DNA, equivalent to roughly 30,000 T cell genomes, went into each replicate PCR. The purified libraries were quantified using a Qubit 3.0 fluorometer, sized with a Bioanalyzer 2100, and then quantified again using the KAPA Library Quantification kit. Each immunoSEQ 96-well plate was sequenced on its own single-read 150-cycle Illumina NextSeq 550 flow cell. The original methods were these. Because the immunoSEQ output held only junctional sequences and lacked quality scores, the filtering could not match the filtering applied to full-length reads. Sequences were annotated with PyIR, a Python wrapper for IgBLAST v1.9, and V/J genes and CDR3 were assigned using IMGT germline references. Reads were filtered out if the reads had weak V/J assignments (E-value above 1e-6), no CDR3, stop codons, out-of-frame junctions, or ambiguous translated residues. V3J clonotypes were defined as sequences sharing the same inferred V gene, J gene, and CDR3 amino acid sequence. Percentage overlap between repertoires was computed as shared unique clonotypes divided by the size of the smaller repertoire. Repertoire richness was assessed with RTK rarefaction, the Chao1 estimator, and Recon v2.1 estimates of unobserved clonotypes. Generation probabilities were computed with OLGA for all TCRbeta clonotypes obtained by the gDNA method from four donors. Not all clones reach the TCRdb copy of this immuneACCESS table, which keeps in-frame sequences only. Checked studies attribute under half of the gap to unresolved V genes and leave the rest unexplained. That table supplies the V and J calls and clone size; D and trimming were determined from the DNA. The sample table records some 2,500,000 clones; over 85% of these occur just once. The ten largest account for roughly 0.36% of the sample.

The donors were healthy, HIV-negative adults who had no recently reported acute infections or vaccinations. Every donor was a Caucasian adult residing in Nashville, Tennessee, USA. Magnetic negative selection was used to enrich CD4+ T cells, after which naive cells were positively selected on CD45RA and the negative fraction became the memory subset. After blood collection by leukapheresis, PBMCs were isolated using Ficoll-Histopaque density gradient centrifugation and then cryopreserved in the vapor phase of liquid nitrogen. Analytical flow cytometry was used to check the purity and quantity of each magnetically sorted T cell population. Genomic DNA was isolated from every sorted fraction and measured by UV absorbance on a Nanodrop 2000c. Findings and caveats that apply to the study as a whole: Rarefaction of sorted-subset datasets indicated incomplete sequencing despite the large sequencing depth. Sampling was limited to blood, and TCR repertoires in tissue likely differ from TCR repertoires in blood. Pairwise subsampling led to the expectation that sequencing depth would affect the degree of clonotype sharing among donors. Estimated clonotype richness was generally larger for naive than for memory subsets. Because the study included only a small number of donors, the genetic and exposure-history diversity represented was limited. When a handful of donors were compared, the shared fraction of clonotypes was 5% to 6.5% for naive CD4, approximately 3.3% for naive CD8, roughly 2.5% for memory CD4, and roughly 0.4% for memory CD8. Compared with non-shared clonotypes, clonotypes shared by all four sorted-subset donors had higher generation probabilities.

This receptor was obtained from a man between 18 and 35 years old in good health. Some clones in this sample may be carry-over from other donors' samples. The specimen sequenced was naive CD4+ T cells from PBMCs. In light of the paper, this sample's cell subset or site label describes: CD45RA+ positively selected.

The nucleotide sequence is given as TGCGCCAGCAGCCGGGGACAGGGGGCGGATACGCAGTATTTT. Its protein is CASSRGQGADTQYF. The chain was built from TRBV4-3 and TRBJ2-3, with 12 junctional bases fitting TRBD1. Spanning cysteine to phenylalanine, the CDR3 consists of 14 amino acids. Of all the DNA, just the CDR3 is kept, 42 bases in frame from base 1. Based on the germline V gene, the CDR1 and CDR2 sequences are LGHNA and YSLEER. Unmatched junction bases come to 2, with V trimmed by 4 bases and J by 6 bases.